This T cell receptor (beta chain) is from a study of cytomegalovirus exposure and HLA in healthy donors. General study points: Being indistinguishable, some V segments were excluded, TRBV6-2 and TRBV6-3 among them.

This CDR3 contains 15 residues. CDR1 and CDR2 (germline): SGHTS, YDEGEE. The V end was cut by 0 bases, the J end by 1 base, with 10 bases between. Remarks on this clone: Its antigen remains unknown.

The primer mix had 60 Vbeta and 13 Jbeta primers. Sequenced by immunoSEQ multiplex PCR; TCRdb stores in-frame clones only, minus some. This sample has some 76,000 clones, with approximately 84% found just once. J is TRBJ1-1 and V is TRBV5-8; perhaps TRBD1 as D (5 bases). Sequencing was performed on PBMCs. This sequence was found in a woman aged 50 to 60 in good health and CMV-seronegative. The CDR3 nucleotides are TGTGCCAGCAGCTTGGCCGGGGGTGCGAACACTGAAGCTTTCTTT. Its translation is CASSLAGGANTEAFF.